One and the same sample provided the 30 T cell receptor beta chains below, sequenced in a study of shared clonotypes between healthy human individuals (dated by TCRdb to the early 2020s). Libraries were made using the immunoSEQ multiplex PCR assay. TCRdb's version of the immuneACCESS table is confined to in-frame rearrangements and falls short of the full clone set. An unresolved V gene accounts for under half of the shortfall where checked; the remainder is of unknown origin. The sample table holds about 1.5 million clones, of which nearly 99% were seen once. The ten most abundant clones make up approximately 0.45% of the sample. The source material was naive CD4+ T cells sorted from blood. The cell subset or site label on this specimen signifies: CD45RA+ positively selected. Source of these receptors: a man aged 25 to 40 in good health.

The chain links TRBV5-1 to TRBJ2-7, with D tentatively TRBD2 (6 bases). The CDR3 is 16 amino acids. In germline, CDR1 is SGHRS, CDR2 YFSETQ. The V end was cut by 0 bases, the J end by 4 bases, with 17 bases between. The DNA for the CDR3 is TGCGCCAGCAGCTTGGCCTTCCCTCGGGAGCGATACGAGCAGTACTTC. Translated: CASSLAFPRERYEQYF.

V and J are TRBV29-1 and TRBJ2-2, with TRBD2 identical over 10 bases. Germline values: CDR1 SQVTM, CDR2 ANQGSEA. This CDR3 is built from 15 residues. Losses at the gene ends were 5 bases for V and 7 bases for J; bases not matched to a gene: 10. CDR3 DNA sequence: TGCAGCGTTAGATCCCCAGCGGGAGGGAACGGGGAGCTGTTTTTT. As protein: CSVRSPAGGNGELFF.

The chain recombines TRBV5-5 with TRBJ2-7; D might be TRBD1 (6 bases). This CDR3 region has 14 residues. From germline, CDR1 is SGHKS and CDR2 YYEKEE (reference sequence). Trimming removed 5 bases from V and 2 bases from J, with 14 bases in between. The CDR3 loop reads CASRMTGSTYEQYF. DNA for the CDR3: TGTGCCAGCAGGATGACAGGATCTACCTACGAGCAGTACTTC.

V gene TRBV5-1 combines with J gene TRBJ2-7; 10 bases line up with TRBD1. The CDR3 runs 17 residues. CDR1 SGHRS and CDR2 YFSETQ come from the germline V gene. V trimming: 0 bases; J trimming: 6 bases; junction bases outside the gene matches: 12. CDR3 protein: CASSLAPGQGGASEQYF. The CDR3 bases are TGCGCCAGCAGCTTGGCCCCCGGACAGGGGGGGGCGAGCGAGCAGTACTTC.

The chain recombines TRBV5-5 with TRBJ1-5; 9 bases map to TRBD1. Trimming took 2 bases from V and 4 from J; bases not matched to a gene: 7. The length of the CDR3 is 16 residues. Germline CDR1 and CDR2: SGHKS and YYEKEE (reference sequence). The CDR3 loop reads CASSLTGGVGNQPQHF. In DNA, the CDR3 is TGTGCCAGCAGCTTAACAGGGGGCGTTGGGAATCAGCCCCAGCATTTT.

The chain carries TRBV4-1 and TRBJ2-4; TRBD1 matches at 7 bases. CDR1 MGHRA and CDR2 YSYEKL come from the germline V gene. With V trimmed by 3 bases and J by 3 bases, 5 bases remained unmatched. CDR3 length equals 15 residues. For the CDR3, the DNA is TGCGCCAGCAGCCACGATCCAGGGGGCAAAAACATTCAGTACTTC. Translation: CASSHDPGGKNIQYF.

This clone was detected once. Other nucleotide sequences from this sample produce the same CDR3. The V call is TRBV18, the J call TRBJ2-7, with 7 bases identical to TRBD1. The germline V gene has CDR1 KGHSH and CDR2 LQKENI. V lost 2 bases to trimming and J lost 6 bases; unmatched junction nucleotides: 1. The CDR3 is 12 amino acids. The CDR3 bases are TGTGCCAGCTCACCAACAGGGGTCGAGCAGTACTTC. Translating it yields CASSPTGVEQYF.

The rearrangement links TRBV7-2 to TRBJ2-3; D is uncertain. CDR3 length: 15 residues. Germline CDR1 SGHTA, CDR2 FQGNSA. Trimming took off 4 bases at V and 0 bases at J, with 11 bases between the two ends. CDR3 nucleotide sequence: TGTGCCAGCAGCTCCCGGCGCTCTAGCACAGATACGCAGTATTTT. It encodes CASSSRRSSTDTQYF.

This rearrangement joins TRBV9 to TRBJ1-1; D remains unclear. The CDR3 extends over 13 amino acids. V was trimmed by 1 base and J by 1 base, leaving 5 bases between them. Germline V gene sequence: CDR1 SGDLS, CDR2 YYNGEE. CDR3 sequence (DNA): TGTGCCAGCAGCGTATTGAAGAACACTGAAGCTTTCTTT. Translation: CASSVLKNTEAFF.

The chain has TRBV6-1 and TRBJ1-5; 7 positions agree with TRBD1. The CDR3 contains 14 residues. The germline V gene encodes CDR1 MNHNS and CDR2 SASEGT. The junction had 6 bases not matched to a gene; V was cut back by 6 bases and J by 4 bases. Here the CDR3 DNA reads TGTGCCAGCAGAAACTCAGGGGGAAATCAGCCCCAGCATTTT. Translated, it gives CASRNSGGNQPQHF.

The rearrangement links TRBV29-1 to TRBJ2-5; 7 bases line up with TRBD2. The J segment lost 7 bases and the V segment lost 4 bases, leaving 12 bases of the junction unmatched. The CDR3 runs to 14 residues. Germline V gene lookup returns CDR1 SQVTM and CDR2 ANQGSEA. CDR3 region: CSVVGEGTVWTQYF. The CDR3 DNA reads TGCAGCGTTGTTGGGGAGGGGACCGTTTGGACCCAGTACTTC.

The CDR3 DNA follows: TGCGCCAGCAGCTTGGACGCACGATCTAACACTGAAGCTTTCTTT. Protein sequence: CASSLDARSNTEAFF. This chain uses TRBV5-1 with TRBJ1-1; D not resolved. Germline assignment: CDR1 SGHRS and CDR2 YFSETQ. This CDR3 is 15 amino acids long. V was shortened by 0 bases and J by 2 bases, with 11 bases between the two germline ends.

This clone has only one observation. The V gene is TRBV7-2, the J gene TRBJ2-1; 8 bases line up with TRBD2. CDR3 length equals 16 residues. Germline CDR1 is SGHTA and CDR2 is FQGNSA. Unmatched junction bases numbered 9, after V lost 3 bases and J lost 5 bases. The DNA for the CDR3 is TGTGCCAGCAGCTTGGGGGCGGGAGGCCTCAACAATGAGCAGTTCTTC. It specifies CASSLGAGGLNNEQFF. Based on the CDR3 plus reference TRBV7-2 and TRBJ2-1, the full variable domain is GAGVSQSPSNKVTEKGKDVELRCDPISGHTALYWYRQSLGQGLEFLIYFQGNSAPDKSGLPSDRFSAERTGGSVSTLTIQRTQQEDSAVYLCASSLGAGGLNNEQFFGPGTRLTVL.

This sequence joins TRBV7-3 and TRBJ2-3; 7 nucleotides match TRBD1. Trimming at V came to 0 bases and at J to 1 base, leaving 1 base not matched to a gene. Germline V gene data show CDR1 as SGHTA and CDR2 as FQGTGA. The CDR3 is made up of 15 amino acids. The CDR3 region has the DNA TGTGCCAGCAGCTTAACAGGGACAGGCACAGATACGCAGTATTTT. This translates into CASSLTGTGTDTQYF.

The chain has TRBV5-1 and TRBJ1-1, with D unclear. This CDR3 is built from 12 residues. V dropped 0 bases and J dropped 4 bases, with 4 bases sitting between them. Germline V gene sequence: CDR1 SGHRS, CDR2 YFSETQ. CDR3 protein: CASSLGSTEAFF. The CDR3 DNA reads TGCGCCAGCAGCTTGGGGAGCACTGAAGCTTTCTTT.

The V gene is TRBV7-3, the J gene TRBJ2-3, with D unclear. This CDR3 has 15 amino acids. The germline gives CDR1 SGHTA, CDR2 FQGTGA. V was pared by 3 bases and J by 1 base, with 11 bases between. In nucleotides, the CDR3 is TGTGCCAGCAGCTTGGCTCGAACGGGCACAGATACGCAGTATTTT. Translated, it gives CASSLARTGTDTQYF.

This sequence joins TRBV4-1 and TRBJ2-1; the match to TRBD2 covers 9 bases. The CDR3 extends over 15 amino acids. Germline V CDR1 and CDR2: MGHRA, YSYEKL. Losses at the gene ends were 2 bases for V and 10 bases for J; bases not matched to a gene: 9. The chain's CDR3 is CASSQLAGSQYEQFF. CDR3 DNA: TGCGCCAGCAGCCAACTAGCGGGATCCCAATACGAGCAGTTCTTC.

The rearrangement joins TRBV6-1 to TRBJ2-3, with D possibly being TRBD1 (6 bases). This CDR3 is 14 amino acids long. CDR1 is MNHNS and CDR2 is SASEGT in the germline V gene. Trimming cost V 5 bases and J 0 bases, with 9 bases left between them. The CDR3 DNA reads TGTGCCAGCAGTAGGACAGCTAGCACAGATACGCAGTATTTT. Protein sequence: CASSRTASTDTQYF.

The chain uses TRBV7-2 and TRBJ2-1; either TRBD1 or TRBD2 may supply D (5 bases each). There are 15 residues in the CDR3. CDR1 SGHTA and CDR2 FQGNSA come from the germline V gene. V was clipped by 5 bases and J by 3 bases, with 14 bases between them. The CDR3 sequence is CASSRSGRGYNEQFF. The CDR3 region has the DNA TGTGCCAGCAGCCGTTCGGGACGGGGCTACAATGAGCAGTTCTTC.

The CDR3 reads CASSFRGQGGHEQFF. Here the CDR3 DNA reads TGTGCCAGCAGCTTCAGGGGACAGGGCGGGCATGAGCAGTTCTTC. The chain employs TRBV7-2 and TRBJ2-1; TRBD1 matches 9 bases. Unmatched junction bases numbered 8, after V lost 3 bases and J lost 8 bases. The germline CDR1 and CDR2 sequences are SGHTA and FQGNSA. The CDR3 has 15 residues.

The chain couples TRBV5-1 to TRBJ2-2; 10 bases line up with TRBD2. The germline CDR1 and CDR2 sequences are SGHRS and YFSETQ. The J segment lost 5 bases and the V segment lost 1 base, leaving 8 bases of the junction unmatched. CDR3 length equals 17 residues. CDR3 residues: CASSLFLAGADTGELFF. CDR3 in DNA: TGCGCCAGCAGCTTGTTCCTAGCGGGAGCGGATACCGGGGAGCTGTTTTTT. The complete variable domain, with remaining parts taken from reference TRBV5-1 and TRBJ2-2, reads KAGVTQTPRYLIKTRGQQVTLSCSPISGHRSVSWYQQTPGQGLQFLFEYFSETQRNKGNFPGRFSGRQFSNSRSEMNVSTLELGDSALYLCASSLFLAGADTGELFFGEGSRLTVL.

As concerns this clone: Within the sample, other DNA sequences also encode this same CDR3. CDR3 in DNA: TGCGCCAGCAGCTTGAGGACGGGAGGTTCCTACGAGCAGTACTTC. Protein: CASSLRTGGSYEQYF. The V and J genes are TRBV5-1 and TRBJ2-7, with TRBD2 matching over 7 bases. The germline V gene has CDR1 SGHRS and CDR2 YFSETQ. Germline trimming cut 1 base from V and 1 base from J; bases unmatched to any gene: 5. The CDR3 extends over 15 amino acids.

The V and J genes are TRBV9 and TRBJ1-1; TRBD1 aligns across 9 bases. The CDR3 extends over 15 amino acids. V gave up 2 bases and J gave up 0 bases; unmatched junction bases: 2. Germline CDR1 is SGDLS and CDR2 is YYNGEE. The CDR3 reads CASSVTGGMNTEAFF. CDR3 DNA: TGTGCCAGCAGCGTGACAGGGGGGATGAACACTGAAGCTTTCTTT.

The gene calls are TRBV11-1 and TRBJ2-2; D not certain. The CDR3 has 11 amino acids. CDR1 and CDR2 from the germline V gene are SGHAT and FQDESV (reference sequence). V was cut by 7 bases and J by 5 bases, with 5 bases left in between. For the CDR3, the DNA is TGTGCCAGCACCAAGACCGGGGAGCTGTTTTTT. Its translation is CASTKTGELFF.

The chain has TRBV6-5 and TRBJ2-7; 9 positions agree with TRBD1. Looked up from germline, CDR1 is MNHEY and CDR2 is SVGAGI. The V segment lost 4 bases and the J segment 3 bases; nucleotides outside the gene matches: 7. The CDR3 has 15 residues. As DNA, the CDR3 is TGTGCCAGCAGTTTTGGGACAGGGAAACACTACGAGCAGTACTTC. Amino acids: CASSFGTGKHYEQYF.

The CDR3 is CASSFIPRQRTGELFF. The CDR3, as DNA: TGTGCCAGCAGCTTCATACCCCGACAGCGGACCGGGGAGCTGTTTTTT. The V call is TRBV7-8, the J call TRBJ2-2; D may be TRBD1 or TRBD2 (5 bases each). V lost 3 bases to trimming and J lost 5 bases, with 16 bases between them. This CDR3 has 16 residues. Per the germline V gene, CDR1 is SGHVS and CDR2 is FQNEAQ.

The CDR3 DNA follows: TGCAGCGTCGTCGACAGAAATGAGCAGTTCTTC. It is translated as CSVVDRNEQFF. The rearrangement uses TRBV29-1 and TRBJ2-1, with D possibly being TRBD1 (5 bases). The germline V gene has CDR1 SQVTM and CDR2 ANQGSEA. Trimming removed 6 bases at V and 7 bases at J, with 10 bases between. The CDR3 sequence is 11 residues long.

This chain connects TRBV5-1 to TRBJ2-7, with 10 nucleotides matching TRBD1. Germline V gene data show CDR1 as SGHRS and CDR2 as YFSETQ. The CDR3 runs 14 residues. Losses at the gene ends were 2 bases for V and 4 bases for J; bases not matched to a gene: 3. The CDR3 region is CASSLGTGVYEQYF. For the CDR3, the DNA is TGCGCCAGCAGCTTAGGGACAGGGGTATACGAGCAGTACTTC. The full variable domain, its missing parts supplied by reference TRBV5-1 and TRBJ2-7, is KAGVTQTPRYLIKTRGQQVTLSCSPISGHRSVSWYQQTPGQGLQFLFEYFSETQRNKGNFPGRFSGRQFSNSRSEMNVSTLELGDSALYLCASSLGTGVYEQYFGPGTRLTVT.

The chain couples TRBV2 to TRBJ2-2; tentatively, D is TRBD2 (6 bases). The CDR3 runs to 18 residues. Per germline, CDR1 SNHLY and CDR2 FYNNEI. V was pared by 7 bases and J by 1 base, with 22 bases between. This CDR3 reads CASTRDRRDWENTGELFF. The CDR3 bases are TGTGCCAGCACTAGGGACCGGCGGGACTGGGAGAACACCGGGGAGCTGTTTTTT.

The V call is TRBV6-5, the J call TRBJ1-2, with D possibly TRBD1 on 6 matching bases. Trimming left V 5 bases short and J 7 bases short, with 20 bases between. Germline V gives CDR1 MNHEY, CDR2 SVGAGI. The CDR3 runs to 15 residues. CDR3 DNA: TGTGCCAGCAGTACCCGGTGGGGGGGCACTGGTGGCTACACCTTC. Protein sequence: CASSTRWGGTGGYTF.